This is a list of T cell receptor beta chains from one sample in a study of cytotoxic CD8 clonotypes in ibrutinib-treated CLL. Method: immunoSEQ multiplex PCR; TCRdb's copy keeps in-frame clones and lacks some. Seen here are roughly 220,000 clones, 75% to 85% observed once, and the top ten hold approximately 10%. Sequencing used PBMCs, obtained after 12 months of ibrutinib treatment. These receptors came from a human donor with chronic lymphocytic leukemia. CDR3s include the opening cysteine and the closing phenylalanine or tryptophan. The D gene is left open where the match is weak. Expanded clones are given a class, and other clones once, few, many or no size at all.

CDR3: CASSPGQGVLETQYF
DNA: TGCGCCAGCAGCCCAGGACAGGGGGTGTTGGAGACCCAGTACTTC
V: TRBV5-1
J: TRBJ2-5
size: .
D: TRBD1
length: 15

CDR3: CASSSLNLFPPRAWEQYF
DNA: TGTGCCAGCAGCTCCCTCAATCTCTTTCCACCGCGTGCGTGGGAGCAGTACTTC
V: TRBV5-5
J: TRBJ2-7
size: .
D: .
length: 18

CDR3: CASSYSRDRPEQYF
DNA: TGTGCCAGCAGTTACTCGAGGGACAGACCCGAGCAGTACTTC
V: TRBV6-6
J: TRBJ2-7
size: once
D: TRBD1
length: 14

CDR3: CASSSVYGYTF
DNA: TGTGCCAGCAGTTCAGTCTATGGCTACACCTTC
V: TRBV6-1
J: TRBJ1-2
size: .
D: .
length: 11

CDR3: CASGSFNEQFF
DNA: TGCGCCAGCGGTAGCTTCAATGAGCAGTTCTTC
V: TRBV10-1
J: TRBJ2-1
size: few
D: .
length: 11

CDR3: CASSSDWTSTDTQYF
DNA: TGTGCCAGCAGCTCGGACTGGACCAGCACAGATACGCAGTATTTT
V: TRBV11-3
J: TRBJ2-3
size: .
D: .
length: 15

CDR3: CASSVSTGKGETQYF
DNA: TGTGCCAGCAGCGTCTCGACAGGGAAAGGAGAGACCCAGTACTTC
V: TRBV9
J: TRBJ2-5
size: .
D: TRBD1
length: 15

CDR3: CASSHGTEAFF
DNA: TGTGCCAGCTCACACGGCACTGAAGCTTTCTTT
V: TRBV18
J: TRBJ1-1
size: .
D: .
length: 11

CDR3: CASSYQGALHEQYF
DNA: TGTGCCAGCAGTTACCAGGGTGCGTTGCACGAGCAGTACTTC
V: TRBV6-5
J: TRBJ2-7
size: .
D: .
length: 14

CDR3: CASSLGFWSGREGSYEQYF
DNA: TGTGCCAGCAGCTTAGGCTTTTGGTCCGGCAGGGAGGGGTCCTACGAGCAGTACTTC
V: TRBV13
J: TRBJ2-7
size: .
D: TRBD2
length: 19

CDR3: CASSIVGRDTQYF
DNA: TGTGCCAGTAGTATTGTTGGGAGAGATACGCAGTATTTT
V: TRBV19
J: TRBJ2-3
size: .
D: .
length: 13

CDR3: CASSRETYEAFF
DNA: TGTGCCAGCAGTCGCGAGACGTACGAAGCTTTCTTT
V: TRBV28
J: TRBJ1-1
size: once
D: .
length: 12

CDR3: CASTNQETQYF
DNA: TGTGCCAGTACGAACCAAGAGACCCAGTACTTC
V: TRBV19
J: TRBJ2-5
size: .
D: .
length: 11

CDR3: CASSRGVRAYEQYF
DNA: TGTGCCAGCAGCCGAGGGGTCCGAGCCTACGAGCAGTACTTC
V: TRBV7-8
J: TRBJ2-7
size: .
D: .
length: 14

CDR3: CASSYAQGAGGYTF
DNA: TGTGCCAGCAGTTACGCGCAGGGGGCCGGTGGCTACACCTTC
V: TRBV6-5
J: TRBJ1-2
size: .
D: TRBD1
length: 14

CDR3: CASSIRTATNEQFF
DNA: TGCGCCAGCAGCATCCGCACGGCGACCAATGAGCAGTTCTTC
V: TRBV4-1
J: TRBJ2-1
size: .
D: .
length: 14

CDR3: CASSRPGTAYEQYF
DNA: TGTGCCAGCAGCCGCCCCGGGACCGCCTACGAGCAGTACTTC
V: TRBV11-1
J: TRBJ2-7
size: .
D: .
length: 14

CDR3: CAVASGGAGANVLTF
DNA: TGTGCCGTCGCCTCTGGGGGGGCTGGGGCCAACGTCCTGACTTTC
V: TRBV10-3
J: TRBJ2-6
size: few
D: TRBD2
length: 15

CDR3: CASRDRLTYEQYF
DNA: TGTGCCAGCCGGGACAGGTTGACCTACGAGCAGTACTTC
V: TRBV6-5
J: TRBJ2-7
size: .
D: TRBD1
length: 13

CDR3: CASSLLARAETQYF
DNA: TGTGCCAGCAGTTTATTGGCCAGAGCAGAGACCCAGTACTTC
V: TRBV27
J: TRBJ2-5
size: .
D: .
length: 14